This TCR beta chain was observed in a study of T cell changes during pregnancy in multiple sclerosis. Here immunoSEQ multiplex PCR was the method, and the copy in TCRdb shows in-frame clones only, minus some. The sample contains roughly 110,000 clones, around 93% of which appear only once. Source: peripheral blood, taken after pregnancy. The sequence came from a female donor with multiple sclerosis, enrolled in a pregnancy study.

The CDR3 region has the DNA TGCGCCAGCAGCGGTGCCGGGACAGGGACCAACTATGGCTACACCTTC. Translating gives CASSGAGTGTNYGYTF. This chain joins TRBV5-1 and TRBJ1-2, with 9 bases identical to TRBD1. Germline CDR1 reads SGHRS; CDR2 reads YFSETQ. This CDR3 spans 16 amino acids. V was clipped by 4 bases and J by 2 bases; unmatched bases: 9.